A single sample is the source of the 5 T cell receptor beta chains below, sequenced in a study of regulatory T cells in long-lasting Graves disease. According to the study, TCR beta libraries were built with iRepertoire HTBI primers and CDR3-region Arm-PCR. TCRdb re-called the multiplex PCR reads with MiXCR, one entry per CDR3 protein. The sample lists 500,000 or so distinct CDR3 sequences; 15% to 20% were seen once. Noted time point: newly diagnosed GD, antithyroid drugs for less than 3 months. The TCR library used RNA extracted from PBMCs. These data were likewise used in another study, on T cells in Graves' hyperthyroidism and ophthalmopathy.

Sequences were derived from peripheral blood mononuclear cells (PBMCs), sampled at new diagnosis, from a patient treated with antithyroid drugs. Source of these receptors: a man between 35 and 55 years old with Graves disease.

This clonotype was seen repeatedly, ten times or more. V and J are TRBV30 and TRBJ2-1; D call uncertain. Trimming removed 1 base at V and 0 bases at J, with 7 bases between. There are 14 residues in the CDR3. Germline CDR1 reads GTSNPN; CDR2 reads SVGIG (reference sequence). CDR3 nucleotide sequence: TGTGCCTGGAGTGGGAGATTCTCCTACAATGAGCAGTTCTTC. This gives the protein CAWSGRFSYNEQFF.

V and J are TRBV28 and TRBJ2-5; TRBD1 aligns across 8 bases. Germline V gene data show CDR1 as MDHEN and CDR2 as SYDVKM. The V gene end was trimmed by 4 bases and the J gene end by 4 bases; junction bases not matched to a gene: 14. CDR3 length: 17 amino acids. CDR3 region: CASSSPGAGGSPETQYF. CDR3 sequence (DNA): TGTGCCAGCAGTTCCCCAGGTGCAGGGGGCTCCCCAGAGACCCAGTACTTC.

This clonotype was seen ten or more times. CDR3 sequence (DNA): TGTGCCAGCAGCCCATGGACTAGCGGGAGAACAGATACGCAGTATTTT. It encodes CASSPWTSGRTDTQYF. The V gene is TRBV7-9, the J gene TRBJ2-3, with 13 positions matching TRBD2. The germline V gene has CDR1 SEHNR and CDR2 FQNEAQ (reference sequence). The CDR3 totals 16 residues. J lost 3 bases, V lost 5 bases, and 5 bases had no gene match.

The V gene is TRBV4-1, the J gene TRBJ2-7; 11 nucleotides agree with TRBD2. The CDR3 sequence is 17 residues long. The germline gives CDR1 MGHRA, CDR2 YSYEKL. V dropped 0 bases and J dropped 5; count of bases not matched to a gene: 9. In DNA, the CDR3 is TGCGCCAGCAGCCAAGATCCACTAGCGGGAGTTCTGAACGAGCAGTACTTC. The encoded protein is CASSQDPLAGVLNEQYF.

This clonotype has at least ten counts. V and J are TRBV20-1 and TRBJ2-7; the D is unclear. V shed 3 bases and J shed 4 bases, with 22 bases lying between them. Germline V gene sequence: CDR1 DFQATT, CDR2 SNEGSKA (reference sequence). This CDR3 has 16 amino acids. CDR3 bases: TGCAGTGCTAGCCCCCTCGCCGGACGAGCCCTATACGAGCAGTACTTC. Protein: CSASPLAGRALYEQYF.